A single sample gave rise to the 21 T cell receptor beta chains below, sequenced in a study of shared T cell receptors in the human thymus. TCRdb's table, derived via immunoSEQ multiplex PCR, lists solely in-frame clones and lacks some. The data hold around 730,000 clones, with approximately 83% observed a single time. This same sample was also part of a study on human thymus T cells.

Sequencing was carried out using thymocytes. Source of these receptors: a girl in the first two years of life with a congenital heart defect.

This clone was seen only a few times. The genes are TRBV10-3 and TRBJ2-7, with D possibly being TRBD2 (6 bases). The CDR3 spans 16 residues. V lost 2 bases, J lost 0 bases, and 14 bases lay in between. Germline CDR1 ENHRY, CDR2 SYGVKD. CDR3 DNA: TGTGCCATCAGTGAGGGGCGGGGCGAGAGCTCCTACGAGCAGTACTTC. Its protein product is CAISEGRGESSYEQYF.

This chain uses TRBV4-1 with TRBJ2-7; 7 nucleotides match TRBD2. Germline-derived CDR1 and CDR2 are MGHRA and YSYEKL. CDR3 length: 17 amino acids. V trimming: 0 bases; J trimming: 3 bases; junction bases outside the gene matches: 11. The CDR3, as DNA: TGCGCCAGCAGCCAAGAGGGCTTGCAGCGGGGTTACTACGAGCAGTACTTC. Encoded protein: CASSQEGLQRGYYEQYF.

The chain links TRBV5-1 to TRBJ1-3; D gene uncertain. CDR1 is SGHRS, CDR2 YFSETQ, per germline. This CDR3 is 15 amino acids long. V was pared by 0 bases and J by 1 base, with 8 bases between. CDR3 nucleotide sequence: TGCGCCAGCAGCTTGGATCGGGGATCTGGAAACACCATATATTTT. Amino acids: CASSLDRGSGNTIYF.

CDR3: CASSLTGLNRKQPQHF. For the CDR3, the DNA is TGTGCCAGCAGTCTCACAGGTTTGAATAGAAAACAGCCCCAGCATTTT. The chain links TRBV7-9 to TRBJ1-5; D is possibly TRBD1 (5 bases). Germline V lookup: CDR1 SEHNR, CDR2 FQNEAQ (reference sequence). The CDR3 consists of 16 residues. Trimming took off 6 bases at V and 7 bases at J, with 22 bases between the two ends. Using reference TRBV7-9 and TRBJ1-5 for the parts outside the CDR3, the full variable domain is DTGVSQNPRHKITKRGQNVTFRCDPISEHNRLYWYRQTLGQGPEFLTYFQNEAQLEKSRLLSDRFSAERPKGSFSTLEIQRTEQGDSAMYLCASSLTGLNRKQPQHFGDGTRLSIL.

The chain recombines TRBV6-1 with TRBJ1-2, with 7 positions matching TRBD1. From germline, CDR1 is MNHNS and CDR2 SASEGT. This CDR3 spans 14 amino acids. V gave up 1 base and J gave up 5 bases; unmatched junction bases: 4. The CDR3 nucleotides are TGTGCCAGCAGTGAAGAGGGGACAGAGTATGGCTACACCTTC. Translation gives CASSEEGTEYGYTF.

The DNA for the CDR3 is TGTGCCAGCAGCTTAAAGAAGTACAGTTCAGATACGCAGTATTTT. It is translated as CASSLKKYSSDTQYF. This rearrangement joins TRBV7-2 to TRBJ2-3; no reliable D call. This CDR3 is 15 amino acids long. Per germline, CDR1 SGHTA and CDR2 FQGNSA. Trimming removed 2 bases at V and 4 bases at J, with 13 bases between.

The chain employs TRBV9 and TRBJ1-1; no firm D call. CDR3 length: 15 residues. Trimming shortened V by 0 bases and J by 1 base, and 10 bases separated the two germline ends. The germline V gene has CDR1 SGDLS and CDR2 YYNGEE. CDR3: CASSVAHNENTEAFF. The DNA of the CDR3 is TGTGCCAGCAGCGTAGCACACAACGAGAACACTGAAGCTTTCTTT.

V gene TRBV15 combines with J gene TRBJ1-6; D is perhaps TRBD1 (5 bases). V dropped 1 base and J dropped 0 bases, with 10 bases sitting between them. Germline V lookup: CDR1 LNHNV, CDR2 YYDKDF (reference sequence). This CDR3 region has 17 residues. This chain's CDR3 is CATSRGRESSYNSPLHF. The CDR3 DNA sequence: TGTGCCACCAGCAGAGGCAGGGAAAGCTCCTATAATTCACCCCTCCACTTT. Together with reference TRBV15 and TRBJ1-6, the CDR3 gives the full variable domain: DAMVIQNPRYQVTQFGKPVTLSCSQTLNHNVMYWYQQKSSQAPKLLFHYYDKDFNNEADTPDNFQSRRPNTSFCFLDIRSPGLGDTAMYLCATSRGRESSYNSPLHFGNGTRLTVT.

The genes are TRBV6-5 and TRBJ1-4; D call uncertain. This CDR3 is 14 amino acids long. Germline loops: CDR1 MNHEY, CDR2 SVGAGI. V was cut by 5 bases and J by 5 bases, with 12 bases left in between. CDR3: CASSQRSLNEKLFF. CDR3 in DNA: TGTGCCAGCAGTCAGCGGTCCCTAAATGAAAAACTGTTTTTT.

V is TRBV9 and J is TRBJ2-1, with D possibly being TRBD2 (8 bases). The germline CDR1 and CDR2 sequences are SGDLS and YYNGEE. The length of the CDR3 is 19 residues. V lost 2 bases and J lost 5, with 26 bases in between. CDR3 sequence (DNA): TGTGCCAGCAGCGTCCGGGGGGGTCCAGCCACAGGGGCACACAATGAGCAGTTCTTC. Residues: CASSVRGGPATGAHNEQFF.

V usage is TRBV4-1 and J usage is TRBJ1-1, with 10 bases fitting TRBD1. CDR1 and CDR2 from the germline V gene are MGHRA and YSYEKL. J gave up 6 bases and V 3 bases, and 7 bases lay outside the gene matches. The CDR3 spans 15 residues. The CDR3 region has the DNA TGCGCCAGCAGCCAGGGACAGGGGCGCCTTTCTGAAGCTTTCTTT. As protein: CASSQGQGRLSEAFF.

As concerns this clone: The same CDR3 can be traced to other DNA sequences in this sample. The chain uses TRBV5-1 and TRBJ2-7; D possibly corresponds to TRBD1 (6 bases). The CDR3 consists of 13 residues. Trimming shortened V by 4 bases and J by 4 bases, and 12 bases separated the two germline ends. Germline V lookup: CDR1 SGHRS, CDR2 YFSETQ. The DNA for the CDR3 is TGCGCCAGCAGCCTTGGGGACAATTACGAGCAGTACTTC. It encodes CASSLGDNYEQYF.

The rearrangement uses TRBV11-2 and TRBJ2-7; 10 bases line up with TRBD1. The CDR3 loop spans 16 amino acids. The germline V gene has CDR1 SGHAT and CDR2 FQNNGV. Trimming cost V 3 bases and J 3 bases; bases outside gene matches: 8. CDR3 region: CASSFTGTGVYYEQYF. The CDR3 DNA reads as TGTGCCAGCAGCTTTACCGGGACAGGGGTCTACTACGAGCAGTACTTC.

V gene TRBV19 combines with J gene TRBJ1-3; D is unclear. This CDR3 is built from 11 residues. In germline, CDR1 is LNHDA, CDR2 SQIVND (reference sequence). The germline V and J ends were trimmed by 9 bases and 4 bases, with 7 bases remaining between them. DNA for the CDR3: TGTGCCAGCTGGGCCGGAAACACCATATATTTT. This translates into CASWAGNTIYF. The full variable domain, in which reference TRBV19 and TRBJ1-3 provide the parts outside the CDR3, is DGGITQSPKYLFRKEGQNVTLSCEQNLNHDAMYWYRQDPGQGLRLIYYSQIVNDFQKGDIAEGYSVSREKKESFPLTVTSAQKNPTAFYLCASWAGNTIYFGEGSWLTVV.

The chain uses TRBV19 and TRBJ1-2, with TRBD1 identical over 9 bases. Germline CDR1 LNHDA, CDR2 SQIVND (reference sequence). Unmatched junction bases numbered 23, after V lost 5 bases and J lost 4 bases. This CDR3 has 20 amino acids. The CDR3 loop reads CASSPTRTGAWSQTIYGYTF. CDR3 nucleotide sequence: TGTGCCAGTAGTCCCACACGGACAGGGGCCTGGTCCCAAACTATCTATGGCTACACCTTC.

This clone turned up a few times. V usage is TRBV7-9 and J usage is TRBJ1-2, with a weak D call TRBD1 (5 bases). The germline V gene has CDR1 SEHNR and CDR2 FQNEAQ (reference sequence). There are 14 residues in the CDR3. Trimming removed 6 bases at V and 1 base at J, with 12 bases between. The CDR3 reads CASRPRDFNYGYTF. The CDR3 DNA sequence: TGTGCCAGCAGGCCGCGGGACTTTAACTATGGCTACACCTTC.

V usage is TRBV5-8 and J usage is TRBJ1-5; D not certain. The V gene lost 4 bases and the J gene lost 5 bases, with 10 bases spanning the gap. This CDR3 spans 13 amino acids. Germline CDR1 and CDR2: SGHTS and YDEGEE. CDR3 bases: TGTGCCAGCAGCGCTGACATAGATCAGCCCCAGCATTTT. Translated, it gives CASSADIDQPQHF.

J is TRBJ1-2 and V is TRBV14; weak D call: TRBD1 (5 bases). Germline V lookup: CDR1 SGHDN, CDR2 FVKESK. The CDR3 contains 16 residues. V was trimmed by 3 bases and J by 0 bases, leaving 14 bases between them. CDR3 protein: CASSQTESFPNYGYTF. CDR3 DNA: TGTGCCAGCAGCCAGACAGAGTCTTTTCCTAACTATGGCTACACCTTC.

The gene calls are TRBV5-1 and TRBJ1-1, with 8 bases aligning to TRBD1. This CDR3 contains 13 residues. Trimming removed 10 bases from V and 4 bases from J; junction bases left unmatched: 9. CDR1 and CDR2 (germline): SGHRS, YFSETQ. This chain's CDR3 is CAGSFGTGTEAFF. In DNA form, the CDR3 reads TGCGCCGGGTCTTTTGGGACAGGCACTGAAGCTTTCTTT.

CDR3 nucleotides: TGTGCCAGCAGCGTAGACAGGGGCACTGAAGCTTTCTTT. This encodes CASSVDRGTEAFF. This sequence joins TRBV7-2 and TRBJ1-1; 8 bases align to TRBD1. This CDR3 has 13 amino acids. J gave up 4 bases and V 5 bases, and 3 bases lay outside the gene matches. Germline V CDR1 and CDR2: SGHTA, FQGNSA.

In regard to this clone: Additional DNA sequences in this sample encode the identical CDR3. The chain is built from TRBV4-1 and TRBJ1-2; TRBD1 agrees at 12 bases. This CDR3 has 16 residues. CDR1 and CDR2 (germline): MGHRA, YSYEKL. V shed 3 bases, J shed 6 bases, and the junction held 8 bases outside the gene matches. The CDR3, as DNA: TGCGCCAGCAGCCAGGGGGGGGGACAGGGGGCTAATGGCTACACCTTC. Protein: CASSQGGGQGANGYTF.